This TCR beta chain was captured by sequencing in a study of T-cell reconstitution after alpha-beta-depleted transplantation in children. Preparation of the TCRbeta library was carried out with unique molecular identifiers. TCRdb passed the PCR reads through MiXCR, listing each CDR3 protein once. The data show around 500,000 distinct CDR3 sequences, under 15% seen once. The table lists this clonotype with many counts. Trimming cost V 4 bases and J 4 bases; bases outside gene matches: 7. CDR3 length: 15 residues. Germline CDR1 SQVTM, CDR2 ANQGSEA. The chain is built from TRBV29-1 and TRBJ2-2, with 9 nucleotides matching TRBD1. This specimen consisted of PBMCs from the stem cell graft donor, obtained from the stem cell graft. This TCR came from a human donor who donated a stem cell graft to a child with combined immunodeficiency. The CDR3 DNA reads as TGCAGCGTTGCCACACAGGGGGCGGGCACCGGGGAGCTGTTTTTT. Its protein is CSVATQGAGTGELFF.